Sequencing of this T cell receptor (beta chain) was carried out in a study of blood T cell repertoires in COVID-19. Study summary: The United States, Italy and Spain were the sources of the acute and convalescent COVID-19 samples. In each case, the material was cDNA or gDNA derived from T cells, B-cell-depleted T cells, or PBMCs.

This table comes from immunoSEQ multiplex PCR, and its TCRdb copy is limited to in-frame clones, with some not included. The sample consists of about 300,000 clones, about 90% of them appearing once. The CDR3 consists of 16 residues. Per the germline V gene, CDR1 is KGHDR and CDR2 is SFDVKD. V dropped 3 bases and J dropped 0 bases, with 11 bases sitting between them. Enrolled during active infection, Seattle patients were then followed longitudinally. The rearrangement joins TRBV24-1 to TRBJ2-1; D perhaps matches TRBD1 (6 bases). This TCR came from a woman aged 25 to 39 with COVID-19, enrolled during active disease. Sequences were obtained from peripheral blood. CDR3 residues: CATSDGTPGSYNEQFF. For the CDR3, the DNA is TGTGCCACCAGTGATGGGACACCCGGCTCCTACAATGAGCAGTTCTTC.